The following is a TCR beta chain sequence with its context. Its matching antigen is unknown. Germline CDR1 and CDR2: MNHEY and SMNVEV (reference sequence). This CDR3 is 13 amino acids long. V lost 4 bases and J lost 4; bases outside the gene matches: 2. Produced via immunoSEQ multiplex PCR; TCRdb's table is partial and in-frame only. The repertoire holds 90,000 to 95,000 clones, with roughly 90% as singletons. The data originate from a study of T cell responses to AZD1222 COVID-19 vaccine. Study findings and constraints: At baseline, seropositivity was found in only 5 to 7 AZD1222 recipients. A reported finding is that nearly half of spike-specific TCRs target unmutated variant regions. Clonal diversity was possibly underestimated; the donors were predominantly white British and more often female.

The sequences come from peripheral blood, collected on day 0 of AZD1222 vaccination. The V and J genes are TRBV27 and TRBJ2-5; 8 bases are shared with TRBD1. The TCR sequence derives from an adult in good health. The CDR3 protein is CASSWDRRETQYF. CDR3 in DNA: TGTGCCAGCAGTTGGGACAGGAGAGAGACCCAGTACTTC.